This paragraph covers one T cell receptor (beta chain) sequence. These data come from a study of identical twins. The CDR3 runs to 16 residues. V was clipped by 8 bases and J by 0 bases, with 16 bases between them. CDR1 is PRHDT and CDR2 is FYEKMQ in the germline V gene (reference sequence). In TCRdb, the 5' RACE reads were re-called with MiXCR into one record per CDR3 protein. The sample shows hundreds of thousands of distinct CDR3 sequences, 24% of them seen only once. In addition, the sample was reused for a study of T cells expressing NK-cell markers. This second report adds: In five or six donors, dominant CD3+CD56+NKG2C+ clonotypes ranked among the top 10 CD8+ clonotypes.

The origin of this receptor is a young woman in good health. This chain uses TRBV13 with TRBJ2-2; D unclear. The sequenced material came from CD4+ T cells sorted from blood. CDR3 residues: CASRAFPNANTGELFF. CDR3 in DNA: TGTGCCAGCCGGGCTTTTCCGAACGCGAACACCGGGGAGCTGTTTTTT.